One and the same sample provided the 27 T cell receptor beta chains below, sequenced in a study of cytomegalovirus exposure and HLA in healthy donors. 60 Vbeta and 13 Jbeta primers were used in PCR. Profiled with immunoSEQ multiplex PCR; TCRdb holds only in-frame clones, not every one. The table has some 110,000 clones, 55% to 80% seen once. Sequencing input: PBMCs. The origin of the receptors is a woman aged 25-40 years in good health and CMV-seronegative.

The chain uses TRBV30 and TRBJ1-5; 7 nucleotides agree with TRBD1. The trim removed 0 bases at V and 2 bases at J, leaving 1 base unmatched. Germline-derived CDR1 and CDR2 are GTSNPN and SVGIG (reference sequence). The CDR3 loop spans 14 amino acids. For the CDR3, the DNA is TGTGCCTGGAGTGTCGACAGGGGCAATCAGCCCCAGCATTTT. Translated: CAWSVDRGNQPQHF.

This chain joins TRBV19 and TRBJ1-5, with TRBD1 matching 7 bases. With V trimmed by 5 bases and J by 3 bases, 7 bases remained unmatched. The germline gives CDR1 LNHDA, CDR2 SQIVND (reference sequence). This CDR3 has 15 amino acids. CDR3 residues: CASSRTQGNNQPQHF. CDR3 sequence (DNA): TGTGCCAGTAGTCGGACACAGGGGAACAATCAGCCCCAGCATTTT. The whole variable domain, remainder taken from reference TRBV19 and TRBJ1-5, is DGGITQSPKYLFRKEGQNVTLSCEQNLNHDAMYWYRQDPGQGLRLIYYSQIVNDFQKGDIAEGYSVSREKKESFPLTVTSAQKNPTAFYLCASSRTQGNNQPQHFGDGTRLSIL.

This CDR3 reads CASSAQGNSPLHF. In nucleotides, the CDR3 is TGTGCCAGCAGCGCACAGGGAAATTCACCCCTCCACTTT. This chain links TRBV14 with TRBJ1-6, with TRBD1 as a possible D gene (6 bases). Trimming took off 5 bases at V and 7 bases at J, with 9 bases between the two ends. This CDR3 spans 13 amino acids. Germline CDR1 and CDR2: SGHDN and FVKESK.

This chain uses TRBV15 with TRBJ1-6; a weak D match, TRBD1 (5 bases). Germline assignment: CDR1 LNHNV and CDR2 YYDKDF (reference sequence). The V gene lost 3 bases and the J gene lost 11 bases, with 20 bases spanning the gap. The length of the CDR3 is 16 residues. For the CDR3, the DNA is TGTGCCACCAGCAGGGAAAGACAGTTTTCCCCACCACCCCTCCACTTT. It translates to CATSRERQFSPPPLHF.

The chain recombines TRBV28 with TRBJ1-2; TRBD1 is a possible D gene (6 bases). Germline V gene lookup returns CDR1 MDHEN and CDR2 SYDVKM. The CDR3 consists of 15 residues. V lost 6 bases and J 0 bases, leaving 14 bases between the germline ends. As DNA, the CDR3 is TGTGCCAGCAGGATCCCACAGGGAGCTAACTATGGCTACACCTTC. Amino acid sequence: CASRIPQGANYGYTF.

The V call is TRBV14, the J call TRBJ1-1; perhaps TRBD1 as D (5 bases). Trimming pared 4 bases from V and 0 bases from J, leaving 9 bases between. This CDR3 comprises 14 residues. The germline CDR1 and CDR2 sequences are SGHDN and FVKESK. DNA for the CDR3: TGTGCCAGCAGCCTCAGGGCTTTGAACACTGAAGCTTTCTTT. The encoded protein is CASSLRALNTEAFF. Filled out from reference TRBV14 and TRBJ1-1, the complete variable domain reads EAGVTQFPSHSVIEKGQTVTLRCDPISGHDNLYWYRRVMGKEIKFLLHFVKESKQDESGMPNNRFLAERTGGTYSTLKVQPAELEDSGVYFCASSLRALNTEAFFGQGTRLTVV.

This clone was recorded only once. The genes are TRBV15 and TRBJ1-1; D unclear. Trimming took off 1 base at V and 6 bases at J, with 6 bases between the two ends. There are 12 residues in the CDR3. CDR1 is LNHNV and CDR2 is YYDKDF in the germline V gene (reference sequence). The DNA for the CDR3 is TGTGCCACCAGCAGAGGGGCGCCTGAAGCTTTCTTT. Residues: CATSRGAPEAFF.

CDR3 residues: CASSLDRGSEKLFF. The DNA for the CDR3 is TGTGCCAGCAGCTTGGATCGGGGATCCGAAAAACTGTTTTTT. The rearrangement links TRBV5-6 to TRBJ1-4; D is undetermined. The V end lost 0 bases, the J end lost 8 bases, and 11 bases lay between the germline ends. The CDR3 extends over 14 amino acids. Germline CDR1 is SGHDT and CDR2 is YYEEEE.

The DNA of the CDR3 is TGTGCCAGCAGCCCCCGACTAGCGGGAGGGTCCGGGGAGCTGTTTTTT. Translating it yields CASSPRLAGGSGELFF. V and J are TRBV7-9 and TRBJ2-2; 14 bases are shared with TRBD2. The CDR3 has 16 amino acids. V shed 5 bases, J shed 6 bases, and the junction held 5 bases outside the gene matches. Germline CDR1 reads SEHNR; CDR2 reads FQNEAQ (reference sequence).

This chain uses TRBV12-5 with TRBJ1-1, with D possibly being TRBD1 (6 bases). The CDR3 covers 13 residues. Trimming took 4 bases from V and 4 from J, leaving 10 bases between them. The germline V gene encodes CDR1 LGHNT and CDR2 FRNRAP. The CDR3 nucleotides are TGTGCTAGTGGTTCTACAGGGTTCACTGAAGCTTTCTTT. It is translated as CASGSTGFTEAFF.

The count of this clone is one. This rearrangement joins TRBV5-6 to TRBJ1-2, with unresolved D. The CDR3 has 13 residues. In germline, CDR1 is SGHDT, CDR2 YYEEEE. The V gene lost 7 bases and the J gene lost 4 bases, with 14 bases spanning the gap. This chain's CDR3 is CASARGWGYGYTF. The CDR3 DNA reads TGTGCCAGCGCCCGGGGTTGGGGCTATGGCTACACCTTC.

The genes are TRBV5-1 and TRBJ1-2; 7 bases line up with TRBD1. Germline assignment: CDR1 SGHRS and CDR2 YFSETQ. The trim removed 1 base at V and 6 bases at J, leaving 3 bases unmatched. The CDR3 spans 13 residues. CDR3 residues: CASSLQQGNGYTF. The DNA for the CDR3 is TGCGCCAGCAGCTTGCAACAGGGGAATGGCTACACCTTC.

J is TRBJ1-5 and V is TRBV18; no clear D. V gave up 2 bases and J gave up 0 bases, with 11 bases separating them. Germline V gene lookup returns CDR1 KGHSH and CDR2 LQKENI. The CDR3 runs to 16 residues. For the CDR3, the DNA is TGTGCCAGCTCACCAGAGGCGGGCTATAGCAATCAGCCCCAGCATTTT. Amino acid sequence: CASSPEAGYSNQPQHF.

This sequence joins TRBV6-5 and TRBJ2-5; D gene uncertain. Germline lookup yields CDR1 MNHEY and CDR2 SVGAGI. The CDR3 has 12 amino acids. V was pared by 4 bases and J by 4 bases, with 7 bases between. CDR3 in DNA: TGTGCCAGCAGTTCAGGTTTAGAGACCCAGTACTTC. Its protein product is CASSSGLETQYF.

In its sample, this clone was seen a few times. The gene calls are TRBV6-4 and TRBJ1-2, with 8 bases identical to TRBD1. Germline V gene lookup returns CDR1 MRHNA and CDR2 SNTAGT. Trimming at V came to 2 bases and at J to 4 bases, leaving 3 bases not matched to a gene. This CDR3 contains 14 residues. CDR3 in amino acids: CASSDGTGIYGYTF. CDR3 DNA sequence: TGTGCCAGCAGTGACGGGACAGGCATCTATGGCTACACCTTC.

The CDR3 sequence is CASSRGRGLETQYF. CDR3 DNA: TGTGCCAGCAGCAGGGGAAGGGGTCTGGAGACCCAGTACTTC. The chain uses TRBV14 and TRBJ2-5; TRBD1 is a possible D gene (5 bases). Germline assignment: CDR1 SGHDN and CDR2 FVKESK. Trimming took 5 bases from V and 5 from J, leaving 15 bases between them. The length of the CDR3 is 14 residues.

The chain is built from TRBV18 and TRBJ2-7, with TRBD1 as a possible D gene (6 bases). This CDR3 is 13 amino acids long. The V and J ends lost 2 bases and 3 bases respectively, with 8 bases between them. In germline, CDR1 is KGHSH, CDR2 LQKENI. CDR3 DNA sequence: TGTGCCAGCTCACCAGACAGGCTCTACGAGCAGTACTTC. Residues: CASSPDRLYEQYF.

The table lists this clone with a few counts. This chain joins TRBV28 and TRBJ1-5, with a weak D call TRBD1 (6 bases). Germline V gene data show CDR1 as MDHEN and CDR2 as SYDVKM. Trimming removed 7 bases from V and 1 base from J, with 14 bases in between. The CDR3 consists of 15 residues. CDR3 bases: TGTGCCAGCAACTACGATCAGGGGAGCAATCAGCCCCAGCATTTT. This encodes CASNYDQGSNQPQHF.

The rearrangement uses TRBV2 and TRBJ2-1; 7 nucleotides align to TRBD2. The J segment lost 9 bases and the V segment lost 7 bases, leaving 12 bases of the junction unmatched. CDR1 SNHLY and CDR2 FYNNEI come from the germline V gene. This CDR3 has 14 residues. The DNA of the CDR3 is TGTGCCAGCACCGAGGTCGCGGGAGTGGGTGAGCAGTTCTTC. It specifies CASTEVAGVGEQFF.

The chain has TRBV7-8 and TRBJ2-1, with 7 bases that match TRBD2. V was pared by 3 bases and J by 3 bases, with 2 bases of the junction left unmatched. The germline gives CDR1 SGHVS, CDR2 FQNEAQ. The CDR3 sequence is 14 residues long. The CDR3: CASSFWTSYNEQFF. Written as DNA, the CDR3 is TGTGCCAGCAGCTTTTGGACTAGCTACAATGAGCAGTTCTTC.

This clone was seen only a few times. The rearrangement joins TRBV10-1 to TRBJ2-1, with 11 positions matching TRBD2. There are 16 residues in the CDR3. With 3 bases clipped from V and 6 bases from J, the junction kept 7 bases outside the gene matches. Germline CDR1 is WNHNN and CDR2 is SYGVQD (reference sequence). The CDR3 DNA follows: TGCGCCAGCAGTGACGTCGGGACTAGCGGAATCAATGAGCAGTTCTTC. The encoded protein is CASSDVGTSGINEQFF.

J is TRBJ2-5 and V is TRBV7-9; 7 bases align to TRBD1. The CDR3 is 15 residues long. Germline loops: CDR1 SEHNR, CDR2 FQNEAQ (reference sequence). J gave up 3 bases and V 2 bases, and 6 bases lay outside the gene matches. In DNA form, the CDR3 reads TGTGCCAGCAGCTTACCGCTTGGGACAGAAGAGACCCAGTACTTC. This translates into CASSLPLGTEETQYF.

The rearrangement uses TRBV6-1 and TRBJ1-2; 10 nucleotides line up with TRBD1. The CDR3 is made up of 16 amino acids. In germline, CDR1 is MNHNS, CDR2 SASEGT. V was pared by 3 bases and J by 4 bases, with 8 bases of the junction left unmatched. In DNA form, the CDR3 reads TGTGCCAGCAGTGACGACAGGGGGCGCCGTGGCTATGGCTACACCTTC. Protein product: CASSDDRGRRGYGYTF.

The CDR3 reads CAWKRIGGASPEKLFF. The CDR3 DNA follows: TGTGCCTGGAAGAGGATTGGGGGCGCTTCCCCTGAAAAACTGTTTTTT. This chain connects TRBV30 to TRBJ1-4; D is perhaps TRBD1 (6 bases). The CDR3 is made up of 16 amino acids. Trimming removed 4 bases at V and 7 bases at J, with 22 bases between. CDR1 is GTSNPN, CDR2 SVGIG, per germline (reference sequence).

This chain uses TRBV6-1 with TRBJ1-2; the D is unclear. The CDR3 has 14 residues. V lost 2 bases, J lost 4 bases, and 11 bases lay in between. Germline assignment: CDR1 MNHNS and CDR2 SASEGT. The CDR3 reads CASSESISGYGYTF. The CDR3 coding sequence is TGTGCCAGCAGTGAAAGTATCAGTGGCTATGGCTACACCTTC.

The chain recombines TRBV6-5 with TRBJ1-2; a possible D gene is TRBD1 (6 bases). Trimming took off 3 bases at V and 8 bases at J, with 13 bases between the two ends. The germline gives CDR1 MNHEY, CDR2 SVGAGI. The CDR3 loop spans 13 amino acids. The CDR3 sequence is CASSYSGQKGYTF. In DNA form, the CDR3 reads TGTGCCAGCAGTTATTCCGGACAGAAAGGCTACACCTTC.

The rearrangement links TRBV2 to TRBJ2-5, with 8 bases lining up with TRBD2. This CDR3 has 16 amino acids. Germline V gene data show CDR1 as SNHLY and CDR2 as FYNNEI. Trimming took 10 bases from V and 1 from J; bases not matched to a gene: 14. CDR3 protein: CATQPFPAGAQETQYF. In nucleotides, the CDR3 is TGTGCCACGCAACCCTTTCCAGCGGGAGCCCAAGAGACCCAGTACTTC.